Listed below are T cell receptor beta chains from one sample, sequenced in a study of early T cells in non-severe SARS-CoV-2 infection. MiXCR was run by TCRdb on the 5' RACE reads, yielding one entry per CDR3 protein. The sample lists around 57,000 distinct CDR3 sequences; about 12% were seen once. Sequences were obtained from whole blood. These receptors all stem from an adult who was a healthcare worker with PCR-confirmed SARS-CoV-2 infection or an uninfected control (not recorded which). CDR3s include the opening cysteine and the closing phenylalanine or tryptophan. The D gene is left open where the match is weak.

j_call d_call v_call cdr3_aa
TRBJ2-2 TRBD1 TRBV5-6 CASSSRGQAVWTGELFF
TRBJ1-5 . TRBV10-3 CAIRREGSSNQPQHF
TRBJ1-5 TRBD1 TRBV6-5 CASSYSYRGNLNQPQHF
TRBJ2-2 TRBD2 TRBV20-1 CSARGEQGTGELFF
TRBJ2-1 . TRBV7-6 CASSLGGIGGNEQFF
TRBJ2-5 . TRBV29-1 CSVAGAGETQYF
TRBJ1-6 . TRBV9 CASSGGSWGNSPLHF
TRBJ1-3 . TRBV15 CATSRDGWGDTIYF
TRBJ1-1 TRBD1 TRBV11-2 CASSLRPGTGTEAFF
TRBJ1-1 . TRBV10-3 CAISEGGGDLTEAFF
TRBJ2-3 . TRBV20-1 CSARLQESTDTQYF
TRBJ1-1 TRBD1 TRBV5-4 CASSLQGAHTEAFF
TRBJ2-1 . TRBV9 CASSALGGRSNEQFF
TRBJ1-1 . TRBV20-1 CSASHRNTEAFF
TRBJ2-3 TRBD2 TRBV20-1 CSAGGGSTDTQYF
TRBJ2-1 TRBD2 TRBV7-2 CASSEVRLAVYNEQFF
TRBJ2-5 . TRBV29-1 CSVEGTKETQYF
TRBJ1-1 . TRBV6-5 CASTRLMNTEAFF
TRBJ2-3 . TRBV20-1 CSAREMEGNTDTQYF
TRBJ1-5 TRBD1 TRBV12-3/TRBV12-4 CASTPGGYQPQHF
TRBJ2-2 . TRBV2 CASGRGFTGELFF
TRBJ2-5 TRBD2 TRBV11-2 CASSFPALAGGQETQYF
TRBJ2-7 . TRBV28 CASSLYRVPTYEQYF
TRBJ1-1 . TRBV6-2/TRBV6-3 CASSYGLAAEAFF
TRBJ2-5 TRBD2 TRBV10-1 CASRTSGGQETQYF
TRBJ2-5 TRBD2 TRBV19 CASSIGGRETQYF
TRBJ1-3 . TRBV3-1 CASSQEVRENTIYF
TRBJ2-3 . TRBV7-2 CASSPPTSASTDTQYF
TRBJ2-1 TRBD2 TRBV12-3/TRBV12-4 CASTRRTSGFYNEQFF
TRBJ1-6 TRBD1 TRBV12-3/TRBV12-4 CASRTGGEGSPLHF
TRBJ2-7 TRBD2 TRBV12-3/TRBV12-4 CASSSRLAGGYEQYF
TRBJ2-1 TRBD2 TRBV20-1 CSAKGLAGAGDEQFF
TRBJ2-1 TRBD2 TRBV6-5 CASSRRGSGSKYNEQFF
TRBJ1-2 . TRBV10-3 CAISESKVTGIYGYTF
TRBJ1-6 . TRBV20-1 CSAFGDNSPLHF
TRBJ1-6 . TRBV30 CAWTVGGRNSPLHF
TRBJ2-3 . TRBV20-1 CSARLSGVAQYF
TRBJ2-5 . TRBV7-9 CASSEDTPGGTQYF
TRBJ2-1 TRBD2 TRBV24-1 CATSGSSGGAYNEQFF
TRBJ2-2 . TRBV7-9 CASSSWAIAANTGELFF
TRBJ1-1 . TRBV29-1 CSAENADTEAFF
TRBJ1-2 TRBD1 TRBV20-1 CSASPLTGGYGYTF
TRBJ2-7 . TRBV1 CTSSQDRGHEQYF
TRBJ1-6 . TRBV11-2 CASSEDSYNSPLHF
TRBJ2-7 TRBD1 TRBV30 CAWSVGGQGEQYF
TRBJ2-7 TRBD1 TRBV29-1 CSVVPQAGGRYEQYF
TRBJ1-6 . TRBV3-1 CASSQVEGTALHF
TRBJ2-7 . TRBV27 CASSQLWPGRAHEQYF
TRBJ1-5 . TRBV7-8 CASSRELDRTQHF
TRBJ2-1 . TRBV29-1 CSVEDTKGNEQFF
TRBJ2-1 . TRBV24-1 CATSDLQNEQFF